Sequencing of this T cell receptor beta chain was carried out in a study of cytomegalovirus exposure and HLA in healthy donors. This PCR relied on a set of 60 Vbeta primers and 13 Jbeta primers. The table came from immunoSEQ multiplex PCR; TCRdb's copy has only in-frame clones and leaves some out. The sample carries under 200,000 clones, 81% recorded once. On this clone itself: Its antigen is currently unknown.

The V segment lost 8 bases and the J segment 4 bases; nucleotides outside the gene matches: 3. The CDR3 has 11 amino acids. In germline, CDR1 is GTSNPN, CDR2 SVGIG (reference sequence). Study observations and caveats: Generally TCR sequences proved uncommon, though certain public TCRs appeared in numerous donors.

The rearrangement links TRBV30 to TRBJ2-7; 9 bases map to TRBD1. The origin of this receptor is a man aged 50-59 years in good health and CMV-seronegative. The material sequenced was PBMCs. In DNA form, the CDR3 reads TGTGCCAGAGGACAGGGGTACGAGCAGTACTTC. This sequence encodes CARGQGYEQYF. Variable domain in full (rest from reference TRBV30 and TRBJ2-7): SQTIHQWPATLVQPVGSPLSLECTVEGTSNPNLYWYRQAAGRGLQLLFYSVGIGQISSEVPQNLSASRPQDRQFILSSKKLLLSDSGFYLCARGQGYEQYFGPGTRLTVT.